The 26 T cell receptor beta chains presented below share a single source sample, sequenced in a study of T cell responses to AZD1222 COVID-19 vaccine. Here immunoSEQ multiplex PCR was the method, and the copy in TCRdb shows in-frame clones only, minus some. The repertoire consists of 80,000 to 95,000 clones, with around nine tenths occurring once and the leading ten covering around 7%. Sequenced here: peripheral blood, sampled 28 days after the second AZD1222 dose. Receptor source: an adult who received the AZD1222 COVID-19 vaccine.

V usage is TRBV7-6 and J usage is TRBJ2-1; 12 bases match TRBD2. Trimming cost V 5 bases and J 8 bases; bases outside gene matches: 7. The germline V gene encodes CDR1 SGHVS and CDR2 FNYEAQ. This CDR3 is built from 15 residues. The CDR3 sequence: CASSRLAGALDEQFF. Here the CDR3 DNA reads TGTGCCAGCAGCCGACTAGCGGGAGCTCTGGATGAGCAGTTCTTC.

The CDR3 DNA is TGTGCCAGCAGCCAATATCCCGGGACAGGGACTGGCTACACCTTC. It translates to CASSQYPGTGTGYTF. The chain is built from TRBV4-2 and TRBJ1-2, with 9 bases aligning to TRBD1. Germline values: CDR1 LGHNA, CDR2 YNFKEQ. V was clipped by 2 bases and J by 7 bases; unmatched bases: 8. This CDR3 has 15 residues.

The chain joins TRBV28 to TRBJ2-7; TRBD2 is a possible D gene (5 bases). From germline, CDR1 is MDHEN and CDR2 SYDVKM. V was trimmed by 4 bases and J by 3 bases, leaving 10 bases between them. The CDR3 covers 13 residues. CDR3 in DNA: TGTGCCAGCAGTTCGGACTGGAACTACGAGCAGTACTTC. It encodes CASSSDWNYEQYF. The full variable domain, with the rest looked up from reference TRBV28 and TRBJ2-7, is DVKVTQSSRYLVKRTGEKVFLECVQDMDHENMFWYRQDPGLGLRLIYFSYDVKMKEKGDIPEGYSVSREKKERFSLILESASTNQTSMYLCASSSDWNYEQYFGPGTRLTVT.

The chain couples TRBV6-5 to TRBJ2-7; the match to TRBD1 covers 8 bases. Germline V gene lookup returns CDR1 MNHEY and CDR2 SVGAGI. J lost 2 bases, V lost 5 bases, and 5 bases had no gene match. The CDR3 loop spans 14 amino acids. The CDR3 sequence is CASSPQGVPYEQYF. The CDR3 DNA sequence: TGTGCCAGCAGTCCACAGGGGGTCCCCTACGAGCAGTACTTC.

The V call is TRBV28, the J call TRBJ1-2; D may be TRBD1 (5 bases). This CDR3 comprises 13 residues. V gave up 6 bases and J gave up 4 bases, with 12 bases separating them. From germline, CDR1 is MDHEN and CDR2 SYDVKM. The CDR3 here is CASSYQGFYGYTF. The CDR3 nucleotides are TGTGCCAGCAGCTACCAGGGTTTCTATGGCTACACCTTC.

The chain links TRBV21-1 to TRBJ2-7; the table names TRBD1, a call not compared with the DNA. TRBV21-1 is an annotated pseudogene. The CDR3 is made up of 12 amino acids. CDR3 sequence reads: CASSPDIGEQYF. CDR3 DNA: TGTGCCAGCAGCCCGGACATTGGCGAGCAGTACTTC.

V and J are TRBV6-6 and TRBJ2-6; possible D gene TRBD2, 6 bases. V was shortened by 2 bases and J by 1 base, with 6 bases between the two germline ends. Per the germline V gene, CDR1 is MNHNY and CDR2 is SVGAGI (reference sequence). The CDR3 is 15 residues long. The CDR3 reads CASSYGGSGANVLTF. The CDR3 coding sequence is TGTGCCAGCAGTTACGGAGGGTCTGGGGCCAACGTCCTGACTTTC.

As DNA, the CDR3 is TGTGCCAGCAGCCAGACCCCGGCTGGACGTGGCGAGCAGTACTTC. Residues: CASSQTPAGRGEQYF. This chain connects TRBV28 to TRBJ2-7; D uncertain. Germline CDR1 MDHEN, CDR2 SYDVKM. This CDR3 spans 15 amino acids. V shed 6 bases and J shed 6 bases, with 21 bases lying between them.

The V and J genes are TRBV2 and TRBJ1-2; perhaps TRBD1 as D (6 bases). V lost 6 bases and J lost 5, with 16 bases in between. Germline V gene sequence: CDR1 SNHLY, CDR2 FYNNEI. The CDR3 has 14 residues. CDR3 nucleotide sequence: TGTGCCAGCAGCAGGGGTGGGGGACGATATGGCTACACCTTC. Translation gives CASSRGGGRYGYTF.

J is TRBJ1-5 and V is TRBV6-2 or TRBV6-3; D remains ambiguous. The CDR3 runs 12 residues. The germline V and J ends were trimmed by 5 bases and 5 bases, with 7 bases remaining between them. Germline assignment: CDR1 MNHEY and CDR2 SVGEGT. CDR3: CASSRPDQPQHF. CDR3 coding DNA: TGTGCCAGCAGTCGACCGGATCAGCCCCAGCATTTT.

The chain employs TRBV18 and TRBJ1-5; possible D gene TRBD1, 6 bases. V shed 2 bases and J shed 8 bases, with 10 bases lying between them. Germline CDR1 and CDR2: KGHSH and LQKENI. There are 13 residues in the CDR3. The CDR3 DNA sequence: TGTGCCAGCTCACCAGGACAGCCAGAGCCCCAGCATTTT. It yields the protein CASSPGQPEPQHF.

The V call is TRBV27, the J call TRBJ2-3; maybe TRBD1 (6 bases). V lost 8 bases, J lost 4 bases, and 13 bases lay in between. The CDR3 is 13 amino acids. Germline V gene sequence: CDR1 MNHEY, CDR2 SMNVEV (reference sequence). The DNA of the CDR3 is TGTGCCAGCTCTCGGACAGTCGCAGATACGCAGTATTTT. Protein: CASSRTVADTQYF.

This clone was seen once. The rearrangement uses TRBV7-2 and TRBJ1-2; D is ambiguous. Germline CDR1 and CDR2: SGHTA and FQGNSA. V was pared by 3 bases and J by 0 bases, with 11 bases between. The CDR3 runs to 15 residues. In nucleotides, the CDR3 is TGTGCCAGCAGCTTGAGCCGAAGAACTAACTATGGCTACACCTTC. Its translation: CASSLSRRTNYGYTF.

The V and J genes are TRBV5-6 and TRBJ1-2, with 9 bases fitting TRBD1. The germline V gene encodes CDR1 SGHDT and CDR2 YYEEEE. This CDR3 is built from 17 residues. J gave up 0 bases and V 1 base, and 7 bases lay outside the gene matches. DNA for the CDR3: TGTGCCAGCAGCTTGTCCCGGGACAGGGCGGCTAACTATGGCTACACCTTC. Protein: CASSLSRDRAANYGYTF.

V gene TRBV5-1 combines with J gene TRBJ1-1; D may be TRBD1 (6 bases). The CDR3 has 16 residues. Per germline, CDR1 SGHRS and CDR2 YFSETQ. V shed 7 bases and J shed 1 base, with 20 bases lying between them. The CDR3 loop reads CASSFKLGHANTEAFF. For the CDR3, the DNA is TGCGCCAGCTCATTTAAACTGGGACACGCGAACACTGAAGCTTTCTTT. Using reference TRBV5-1 and TRBJ1-1 for the parts outside the CDR3, the full variable domain is KAGVTQTPRYLIKTRGQQVTLSCSPISGHRSVSWYQQTPGQGLQFLFEYFSETQRNKGNFPGRFSGRQFSNSRSEMNVSTLELGDSALYLCASSFKLGHANTEAFFGQGTRLTVV.

J is TRBJ2-7 and V is TRBV5-1; 10 nucleotides line up with TRBD2. V was clipped by 4 bases and J by 7 bases; unmatched bases: 11. The CDR3 is 15 amino acids. Germline CDR1 reads SGHRS; CDR2 reads YFSETQ. CDR3 amino acids: CASSVTAGGPGEQYF. CDR3 DNA: TGCGCCAGCAGCGTCACAGCGGGAGGGCCCGGTGAGCAGTACTTC. Variable domain in full (rest from reference TRBV5-1 and TRBJ2-7): KAGVTQTPRYLIKTRGQQVTLSCSPISGHRSVSWYQQTPGQGLQFLFEYFSETQRNKGNFPGRFSGRQFSNSRSEMNVSTLELGDSALYLCASSVTAGGPGEQYFGPGTRLTVT.

V usage is TRBV6-5 and J usage is TRBJ1-1, with D hard to call. This CDR3 contains 13 residues. CDR1 and CDR2 from the germline V gene are MNHEY and SVGAGI. Trimming stripped 2 bases from V and 5 bases from J, with 9 bases between. The CDR3: CASSYRAKTEAFF. The CDR3 nucleotides are TGTGCCAGCAGTTACAGGGCAAAGACTGAAGCTTTCTTT.

This chain joins TRBV19 and TRBJ1-3; D uncertain. Germline CDR1 and CDR2: LNHDA and SQIVND (reference sequence). The CDR3 is 13 residues long. V gave up 7 bases and J gave up 4 bases, with 11 bases separating them. Here the CDR3 reads CASKLTEGNTIYF. The CDR3 DNA is TGTGCCAGTAAACTAACCGAAGGAAACACCATATATTTT.

The chain is built from TRBV27 and TRBJ1-5; 8 bases fit TRBD1. Germline values: CDR1 MNHEY, CDR2 SMNVEV (reference sequence). The CDR3 has 16 amino acids. V gave up 2 bases and J gave up 0 bases; unmatched junction bases: 3. The CDR3 region is CASSLRQGASNQPQHF. Written as DNA, the CDR3 is TGTGCCAGCAGTTTAAGGCAGGGGGCTAGCAATCAGCCCCAGCATTTT.

This chain uses TRBV28 with TRBJ1-3; D ambiguous. CDR1 MDHEN and CDR2 SYDVKM come from the germline V gene. V lost 2 bases to trimming and J lost 0 bases, with 11 bases between them. CDR3 length equals 16 residues. The CDR3 coding sequence is TGTGCCAGCAGTTTAGGGAACACCATCTCTGGAAACACCATATATTTT. Translating gives CASSLGNTISGNTIYF.

This clone has a single count. This chain links TRBV25-1 with TRBJ1-6; D ambiguous. CDR1 is MGHDK and CDR2 is SYGVNS in the germline V gene. This CDR3 is built from 13 residues. Trimming took 3 bases from V and 5 from J, leaving 5 bases between them. CDR3 protein: CASSDRNNSPLHF. The DNA for the CDR3 is TGTGCCAGCAGTGACAGGAATAATTCACCCCTCCACTTT. The full variable domain, rest sourced from reference TRBV25-1 and TRBJ1-6, is EADIYQTPRYLVIGTGKKITLECSQTMGHDKMYWYQQDPGMELHLIHYSYGVNSTEKGDLSSESTVSRIRTEHFPLTLESARPSHTSQYLCASSDRNNSPLHFGNGTRLTVT.

This chain uses TRBV11-2 with TRBJ1-3; no clear D gene. The CDR3 totals 13 residues. Germline assignment: CDR1 SGHAT and CDR2 FQNNGV. The V end was cut by 3 bases, the J end by 5 bases, with 8 bases between. The DNA for the CDR3 is TGTGCCAGCAGCTTTCATTACCGAAACACCATATATTTT. Its translation: CASSFHYRNTIYF.

This chain uses TRBV27 with TRBJ2-1; 12 bases agree with TRBD2. The CDR3 is 16 amino acids. V gave up 6 bases and J gave up 1 base; unmatched junction bases: 4. Per the germline V gene, CDR1 is MNHEY and CDR2 is SMNVEV (reference sequence). CDR3 bases: TGTGCCAGCAGACTCGGGACTAGCGGGTCCTACAATGAGCAGTTCTTC. Protein: CASRLGTSGSYNEQFF.

This clone was observed a handful of times. The chain recombines TRBV7-3 with TRBJ2-7, with a tentative D call TRBD1 (5 bases). The V end was cut by 2 bases, the J end by 3 bases, with 8 bases between. There are 13 residues in the CDR3. Germline V lookup: CDR1 SGHTA, CDR2 FQGTGA. CDR3 sequence reads: CASSLGAGYEQYF. The CDR3 DNA sequence: TGTGCCAGCAGCTTAGGGGCAGGCTACGAGCAGTACTTC.

The chain recombines TRBV4-3 with TRBJ2-1; D may be TRBD1 (5 bases). The CDR3 loop spans 19 amino acids. Germline CDR1 reads LGHNA; CDR2 reads YSLEER. V lost 0 bases, J lost 7 bases, and 25 bases lay in between. DNA of the CDR3: TGCGCCAGCAGCCAAGATACCCCATCCTTCAGGGTGCGACGAAATGAGCAGTTCTTC. This gives the protein CASSQDTPSFRVRRNEQFF.

The rearrangement uses TRBV10-1 and TRBJ1-4; the D gene is possibly TRBD1 (5 bases). V was cut by 5 bases and J by 8 bases, with 12 bases left in between. From germline, CDR1 is WNHNN and CDR2 SYGVQD (reference sequence). CDR3 length: 13 residues. The CDR3 is CASSMGRGEKLFF. The CDR3 bases are TGCGCCAGCAGTATGGGACGAGGGGAAAAACTGTTTTTT.